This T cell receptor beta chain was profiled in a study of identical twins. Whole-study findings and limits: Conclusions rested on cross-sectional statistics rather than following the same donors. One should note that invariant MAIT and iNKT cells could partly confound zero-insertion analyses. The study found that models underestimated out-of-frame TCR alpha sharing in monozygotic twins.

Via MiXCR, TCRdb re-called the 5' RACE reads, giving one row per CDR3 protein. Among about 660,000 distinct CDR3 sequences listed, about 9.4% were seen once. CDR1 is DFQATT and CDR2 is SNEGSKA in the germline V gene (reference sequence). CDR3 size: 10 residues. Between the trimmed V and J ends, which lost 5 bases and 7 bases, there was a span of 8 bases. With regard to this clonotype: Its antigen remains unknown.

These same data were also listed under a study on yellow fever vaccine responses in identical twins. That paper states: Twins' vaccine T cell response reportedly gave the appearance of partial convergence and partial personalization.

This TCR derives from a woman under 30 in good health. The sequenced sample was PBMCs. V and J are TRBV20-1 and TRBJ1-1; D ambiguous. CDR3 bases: TGCAGTGCTGAGATTGTTGAAGCTTTCTTT. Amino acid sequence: CSAEIVEAFF.